Shown below are 28 T cell receptor beta chains from a single sample sequenced in a study of blood T cell repertoires in COVID-19. Generated by immunoSEQ multiplex PCR, the TCRdb table keeps only in-frame clones and is missing some. This sample has roughly 78,000 clones; roughly 86% occur once, and the top ten carry approximately 1.8%. Sequenced: peripheral blood. The receptors here all came from a woman aged 55 to 70 with acute or convalescent COVID-19.

V and J are TRBV29-1 and TRBJ2-7; perhaps TRBD1 as D (6 bases). The CDR3 totals 14 residues. Germline V CDR1 and CDR2: SQVTM, ANQGSEA. The V and J ends lost 4 bases and 4 bases respectively, with 17 bases between them. CDR3 DNA sequence: TGCAGCGTTGCCACAGGGCCGGAAAAATACGAGCAGTACTTC. This gives the protein CSVATGPEKYEQYF.

This clone was seen only a few times. This same CDR3 is encoded by further DNA sequences in the sample. The gene calls are TRBV29-1 and TRBJ1-4; 8 bases are a match to TRBD1. The J segment lost 8 bases and the V segment lost 4 bases, leaving 6 bases of the junction unmatched. The V gene's germline CDR1 is SQVTM and CDR2 ANQGSEA. The CDR3 sequence is 13 residues long. CDR3 amino acids: CSVGQGKGEKLFF. The CDR3 bases are TGCAGCGTTGGACAGGGGAAGGGAGAAAAACTGTTTTTT.

There are a few counts of this clone. The rearrangement joins TRBV6-2 or TRBV6-3 to TRBJ2-2; D possibly corresponds to TRBD2 (6 bases). The CDR3 has 14 residues. Trimming cost V 2 bases and J 3 bases, with 7 bases left between them. Germline V lookup: CDR1 MNHEY, CDR2 SVGEGT. CDR3 sequence reads: CASSYTGDTGELFF. The CDR3 DNA reads TGTGCCAGCAGTTACACGGGGGACACCGGGGAGCTGTTTTTT.

The rearrangement joins TRBV19 to TRBJ1-2, with 8 bases identical to TRBD1. Germline V gene sequence: CDR1 LNHDA, CDR2 SQIVND (reference sequence). CDR3 length: 14 amino acids. Trimming took 5 bases from V and 8 from J; bases not matched to a gene: 10. Written as DNA, the CDR3 is TGTGCCAGTAGTCCACCGGGACAGGTCTGGGGCTACACCTTC. This gives the protein CASSPPGQVWGYTF.

The rearrangement joins TRBV7-2 to TRBJ1-6; tentatively, D is TRBD1 (6 bases). Trimming pared 1 base from V and 10 bases from J, leaving 11 bases between. Germline CDR1 SGHTA, CDR2 FQGNSA. The CDR3 is 14 residues long. The CDR3 loop is CASSLGLQGSPLHF. The CDR3 nucleotides are TGTGCCAGCAGCTTAGGGCTACAGGGATCACCCCTCCACTTT.

This clone occurred a few times. The chain recombines TRBV9 with TRBJ2-7; the D gene is possibly TRBD2 (5 bases). V lost 0 bases, J lost 5 bases, and 15 bases lay in between. Germline CDR1 reads SGDLS; CDR2 reads YYNGEE. The CDR3 totals 15 residues. The CDR3 sequence is CASSVGGRGRNEQYF. CDR3 sequence (DNA): TGTGCCAGCAGCGTAGGAGGCCGGGGTCGGAACGAGCAGTACTTC. The full variable domain, with the rest looked up from reference TRBV9 and TRBJ2-7, is DSGVTQTPKHLITATGQRVTLRCSPRSGDLSVYWYQQSLDQGLQFLIQYYNGEERAKGNILERFSAQQFPDLHSELNLSSLELGDSALYFCASSVGGRGRNEQYFGPGTRLTVT.

The genes are TRBV5-1 and TRBJ1-6; TRBD1 matches at 8 bases. V dropped 3 bases and J dropped 10; count of bases not matched to a gene: 6. Germline V gene lookup returns CDR1 SGHRS and CDR2 YFSETQ. CDR3 size: 14 residues. The CDR3 DNA follows: TGCGCCAGCAGCTACGGACAGGGAGAGTCACCCCTCCACTTT. Translation gives CASSYGQGESPLHF.

This sequence joins TRBV28 and TRBJ1-6; D might be TRBD1 (5 bases). The CDR3 has 15 amino acids. V was shortened by 6 bases and J by 6 bases, with 15 bases between the two germline ends. CDR1 and CDR2 (germline): MDHEN, SYDVKM. The CDR3 DNA follows: TGTGCCAGCAGACCCACGGGGGGGATTAATTCACCCCTCCACTTT. Protein sequence: CASRPTGGINSPLHF.

V is TRBV5-1 and J is TRBJ2-6; 11 positions match TRBD2. CDR1 and CDR2 from the germline V gene are SGHRS and YFSETQ. V trimming: 4 bases; J trimming: 0 bases; junction bases outside the gene matches: 18. The CDR3 length is 22 residues. The CDR3, as DNA: TGCGCCAGCAGCCAGGGGGGCCAGGGACTAGCGGAACAAACCTCTGGGGCCAACGTCCTGACTTTC. Its translation: CASSQGGQGLAEQTSGANVLTF.

The chain links TRBV3-1 (or the pseudogene TRBV3-2) to TRBJ1-5, with D tentatively TRBD1 (6 bases). Germline-derived CDR1 and CDR2 are LGHDT and YNNKEL (reference sequence). The CDR3 is 22 amino acids. The ends were cut back, 3 bases at V and 0 bases at J, with 30 bases in the middle. The CDR3 DNA reads TGTGCCAGCAGCCAGTTCCTACAGGGTCCCCGATGGCTCCTAGCTAGCAATCAGCCCCAGCATTTT. This encodes CASSQFLQGPRWLLASNQPQHF.

The rearrangement links TRBV27 to TRBJ2-1; D might be TRBD1 (6 bases). The CDR3 contains 14 residues. The germline V gene encodes CDR1 MNHEY and CDR2 SMNVEV (reference sequence). Trimming cost V 3 bases and J 8 bases, with 14 bases left between them. Here the CDR3 reads CASSFVGASDEQFF. CDR3 nucleotides: TGTGCCAGCAGTTTCGTGGGGGCTTCGGATGAGCAGTTCTTC.

The CDR3 spells CASTPTGIYGYTF. Written as DNA, the CDR3 is TGTGCCAGCACCCCCACAGGGATATATGGCTACACCTTC. This sequence joins TRBV28 and TRBJ1-2; D may be TRBD1 (6 bases). The germline V gene has CDR1 MDHEN and CDR2 SYDVKM. The CDR3 consists of 13 residues. Trimming took off 7 bases at V and 5 bases at J, with 14 bases between the two ends.

The J gene is TRBJ2-5, the V gene TRBV6-1; 12 nucleotides line up with TRBD1. J lost 5 bases, V lost 2 bases, and 15 bases had no gene match. Germline CDR1 reads MNHNS; CDR2 reads SASEGT. CDR3 size: 19 residues. Here the CDR3 DNA reads TGTGCCAGCAGTGAAATCGTAGGTGGGACAGGGGGCGAGTGGGAGACCCAGTACTTC. It is translated as CASSEIVGGTGGEWETQYF.

V is TRBV7-2 and J is TRBJ1-5; a possible D gene is TRBD1 (6 bases). Germline V gene data show CDR1 as SGHTA and CDR2 as FQGNSA. The CDR3 is 14 amino acids. Trimming stripped 5 bases from V and 7 bases from J, with 15 bases between. Here the CDR3 reads CASSQQGGEQPQHF. DNA of the CDR3: TGTGCCAGCAGCCAGCAAGGGGGGGAACAGCCCCAGCATTTT.

The rearrangement links TRBV2 to TRBJ1-5; D not certain. CDR1 is SNHLY, CDR2 FYNNEI, per germline. The V end lost 5 bases, the J end lost 3 bases, and 14 bases lay between the germline ends. The CDR3 totals 15 residues. In nucleotides, the CDR3 is TGTGCCAGCAGTCCGTTTGGCAAAGACAATCAGCCCCAGCATTTT. Its protein is CASSPFGKDNQPQHF.

V is TRBV9 and J is TRBJ2-1; D uncertain. The ends were cut back, 4 bases at V and 4 bases at J, with 12 bases in the middle. The CDR3 is 14 amino acids. Looked up from germline, CDR1 is SGDLS and CDR2 is YYNGEE. The chain's CDR3 is CASSRNIPYNEQFF. In DNA, the CDR3 is TGTGCCAGCAGCAGAAACATTCCTTACAATGAGCAGTTCTTC.

The chain couples TRBV28 to TRBJ1-3, with TRBD1 matching over 9 bases. V lost 6 bases and J lost 7; bases outside the gene matches: 16. CDR1 and CDR2 (germline): MDHEN, SYDVKM. The CDR3 extends over 17 amino acids. The CDR3: CASRFSGQGLFWNTIYF. CDR3 nucleotide sequence: TGTGCCAGCAGGTTCTCCGGACAGGGGTTATTTTGGAACACCATATATTTT.

V gene TRBV12-5 combines with J gene TRBJ1-2; D possibly corresponds to TRBD1 (5 bases). CDR3 length equals 15 residues. The V end lost 0 bases, the J end lost 11 bases, and 19 bases lay between the germline ends. Looked up from germline, CDR1 is LGHNT and CDR2 is FRNRAP. CDR3 coding DNA: TGTGCTAGTGGTTTGGTAGTTAATAGGGGCGGGAAGTACACCTTC. It is translated as CASGLVVNRGGKYTF.

The chain combines TRBV9 with TRBJ2-1, with 8 bases aligning to TRBD2. V dropped 1 base and J dropped 7; count of bases not matched to a gene: 4. Germline loops: CDR1 SGDLS, CDR2 YYNGEE. This CDR3 comprises 14 residues. The CDR3 is CASSVSLADNEQFF. CDR3 coding DNA: TGTGCCAGCAGCGTATCACTAGCGGATAATGAGCAGTTCTTC.

V and J are TRBV29-1 and TRBJ2-2; no firm D call. Germline V gives CDR1 SQVTM, CDR2 ANQGSEA. Trimming removed 1 base from V and 0 bases from J, with 6 bases in between. The CDR3 has 14 residues. CDR3 region: CSVEAVSNTGELFF. CDR3 coding DNA: TGCAGCGTTGAAGCGGTCTCGAACACCGGGGAGCTGTTTTTT.

The rearrangement uses TRBV6-5 and TRBJ2-7; 8 bases are shared with TRBD1. Germline V lookup: CDR1 MNHEY, CDR2 SVGAGI. This CDR3 has 16 residues. V trimming: 2 bases; J trimming: 5 bases; junction bases outside the gene matches: 11. The CDR3 is CASSYRKRTGYNEQYF. The CDR3 DNA is TGTGCCAGCAGTTACCGCAAGCGGACAGGGTACAACGAGCAGTACTTC.

Only a few counts were recorded for this clone. The chain couples TRBV15 to TRBJ1-1; 11 bases are a match to TRBD1. Germline V lookup: CDR1 LNHNV, CDR2 YYDKDF (reference sequence). This CDR3 contains 13 residues. The trim removed 3 bases at V and 11 bases at J, leaving 5 bases unmatched. This CDR3 is CATSSGQGAMAFF. The CDR3 DNA is TGTGCCACCAGCAGTGGACAGGGGGCAATGGCTTTCTTT.

The V and J genes are TRBV10-3 and TRBJ1-1; D is possibly TRBD1 (5 bases). V was trimmed by 2 bases and J by 2 bases, leaving 18 bases between them. The CDR3 extends over 17 amino acids. From germline, CDR1 is ENHRY and CDR2 SYGVKD. The CDR3 DNA is TGTGCCATCAGTGAGCACTCGGGCCCGACAGATAACACTGAAGCTTTCTTT. Protein product: CAISEHSGPTDNTEAFF.

This chain connects TRBV30 to TRBJ1-1; D is undetermined. Trimming removed 4 bases at V and 6 bases at J, with 12 bases between. The CDR3 extends over 12 amino acids. Germline V lookup: CDR1 GTSNPN, CDR2 SVGIG (reference sequence). The chain's CDR3 is CAWTAAAAEAFF. The CDR3, as DNA: TGTGCCTGGACAGCGGCGGCGGCTGAAGCTTTCTTT. The full variable domain, completed using reference TRBV30 and TRBJ1-1, is SQTIHQWPATLVQPVGSPLSLECTVEGTSNPNLYWYRQAAGRGLQLLFYSVGIGQISSEVPQNLSASRPQDRQFILSSKKLLLSDSGFYLCAWTAAAAEAFFGQGTRLTVV.

The V and J genes are TRBV29-1 and TRBJ2-7; 8 bases map to TRBD1. Germline assignment: CDR1 SQVTM and CDR2 ANQGSEA. The length of the CDR3 is 12 residues. The trim removed 7 bases at V and 7 bases at J, leaving 9 bases unmatched. Here the CDR3 DNA reads TGCAGCGGCGGACAGGGAACGAGGGAGCAGTACTTC. It yields the protein CSGGQGTREQYF.

The rearrangement joins TRBV18 to TRBJ2-7, with D possibly TRBD1 on 6 matching bases. This CDR3 is 14 amino acids long. Germline V gene lookup returns CDR1 KGHSH and CDR2 LQKENI. Trimming removed 0 bases at V and 4 bases at J, with 10 bases between. CDR3 loop: CASSPPGQPYEQYF. The DNA for the CDR3 is TGTGCCAGCTCACCACCGGGACAACCATACGAGCAGTACTTC.

In its sample, this clone was seen a few times. The DNA for the CDR3 is TGTGCCAGCAGCTTAGACGGGGTGGCCGGGGAGCTGTTTTTT. Its translation is CASSLDGVAGELFF. The rearrangement links TRBV7-2 to TRBJ2-2, with D tentatively TRBD2 (5 bases). Germline assignment: CDR1 SGHTA and CDR2 FQGNSA. The length of the CDR3 is 14 residues. V was cut by 1 base and J by 6 bases, with 9 bases left in between.

This chain links TRBV9 with TRBJ1-2; 8 bases are a match to TRBD1. In germline, CDR1 is SGDLS, CDR2 YYNGEE. V was clipped by 0 bases and J by 5 bases; unmatched bases: 6. This CDR3 comprises 15 residues. CDR3 DNA sequence: TGTGCCAGCAGCGTAGCGGACAGGGCTCGTTATGGCTACACCTTC. It translates to CASSVADRARYGYTF.